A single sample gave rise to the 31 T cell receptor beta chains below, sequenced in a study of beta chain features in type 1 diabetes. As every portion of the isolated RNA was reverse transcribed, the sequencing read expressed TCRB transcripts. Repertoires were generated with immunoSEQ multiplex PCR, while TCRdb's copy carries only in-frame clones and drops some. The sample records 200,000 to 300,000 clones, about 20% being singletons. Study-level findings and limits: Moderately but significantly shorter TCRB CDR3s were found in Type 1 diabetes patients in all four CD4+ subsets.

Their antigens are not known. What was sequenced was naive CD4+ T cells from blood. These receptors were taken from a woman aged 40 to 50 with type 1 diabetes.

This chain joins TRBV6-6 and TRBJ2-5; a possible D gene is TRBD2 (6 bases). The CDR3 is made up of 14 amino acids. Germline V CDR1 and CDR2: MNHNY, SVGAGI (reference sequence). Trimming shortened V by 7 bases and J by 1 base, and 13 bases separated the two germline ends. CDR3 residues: CASNPQGGQETQYF. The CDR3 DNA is TGTGCCAGCAACCCGCAGGGAGGCCAAGAGACCCAGTACTTC.

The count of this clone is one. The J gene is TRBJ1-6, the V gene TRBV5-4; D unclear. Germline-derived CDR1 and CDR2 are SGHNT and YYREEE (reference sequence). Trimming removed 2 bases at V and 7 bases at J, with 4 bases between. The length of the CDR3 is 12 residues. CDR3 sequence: CASSFLNSPLHF. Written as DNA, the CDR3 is TGTGCCAGCAGCTTTCTGAATTCACCCCTCCACTTT.

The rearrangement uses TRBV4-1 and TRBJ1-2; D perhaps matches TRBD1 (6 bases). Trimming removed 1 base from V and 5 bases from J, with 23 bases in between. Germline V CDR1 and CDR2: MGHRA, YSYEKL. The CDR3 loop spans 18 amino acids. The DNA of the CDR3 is TGCGCCAGCAGCCAAGCTGGGGGCTTGGTGGGTCCAGGGTATGGCTACACCTTC. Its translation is CASSQAGGLVGPGYGYTF.

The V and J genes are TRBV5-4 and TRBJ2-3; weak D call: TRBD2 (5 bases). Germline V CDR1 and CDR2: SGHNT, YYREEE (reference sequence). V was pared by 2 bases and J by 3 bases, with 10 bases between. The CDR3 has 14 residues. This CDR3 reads CASSFLGGTDTQYF. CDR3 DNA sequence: TGTGCCAGCAGCTTCTTAGGAGGAACAGATACGCAGTATTTT.

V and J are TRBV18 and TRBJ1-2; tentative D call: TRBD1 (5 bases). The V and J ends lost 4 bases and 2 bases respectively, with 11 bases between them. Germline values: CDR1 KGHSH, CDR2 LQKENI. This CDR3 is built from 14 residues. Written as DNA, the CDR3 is TGTGCCAGCTCACGAGCGACAGAGAACTATGGCTACACCTTC. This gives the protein CASSRATENYGYTF.

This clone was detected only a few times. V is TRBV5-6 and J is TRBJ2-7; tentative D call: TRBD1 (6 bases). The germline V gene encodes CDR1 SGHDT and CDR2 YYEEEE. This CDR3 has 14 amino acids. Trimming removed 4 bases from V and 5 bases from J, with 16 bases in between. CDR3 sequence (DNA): TGTGCCAGCAGCGCTAGCCAGGGGTTCCACGAGCAGTACTTC. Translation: CASSASQGFHEQYF.

In DNA, the CDR3 is TGTGCCAGCAGCGGCGGGGACCACAATCAGCCCCAGCATTTT. Protein sequence: CASSGGDHNQPQHF. The chain carries TRBV2 and TRBJ1-5, with a tentative D call TRBD1 (5 bases). The CDR3 has 14 amino acids. V was cut by 6 bases and J by 3 bases, with 12 bases left in between. Germline V lookup: CDR1 SNHLY, CDR2 FYNNEI.

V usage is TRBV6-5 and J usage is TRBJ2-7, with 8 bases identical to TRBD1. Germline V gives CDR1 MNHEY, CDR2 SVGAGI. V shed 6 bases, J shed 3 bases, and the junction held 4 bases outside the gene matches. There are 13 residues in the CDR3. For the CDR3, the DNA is TGTGCCAGCAGCCGGACAGGGAGCTACGAGCAGTACTTC. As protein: CASSRTGSYEQYF.

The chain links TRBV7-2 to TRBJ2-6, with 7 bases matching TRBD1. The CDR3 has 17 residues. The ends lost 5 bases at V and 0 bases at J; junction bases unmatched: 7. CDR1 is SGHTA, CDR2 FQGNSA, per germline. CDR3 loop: CASSVWDSPSGANVLTF. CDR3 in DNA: TGTGCCAGCAGCGTGTGGGACAGCCCCTCTGGGGCCAACGTCCTGACTTTC.

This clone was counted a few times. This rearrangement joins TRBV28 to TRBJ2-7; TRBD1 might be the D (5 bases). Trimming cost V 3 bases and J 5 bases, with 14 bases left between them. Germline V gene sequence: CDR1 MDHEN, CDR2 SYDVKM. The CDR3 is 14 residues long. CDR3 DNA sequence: TGTGCCAGCAGTTTCTTCAGGGCCCCCCACGAGCAGTACTTC. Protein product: CASSFFRAPHEQYF.

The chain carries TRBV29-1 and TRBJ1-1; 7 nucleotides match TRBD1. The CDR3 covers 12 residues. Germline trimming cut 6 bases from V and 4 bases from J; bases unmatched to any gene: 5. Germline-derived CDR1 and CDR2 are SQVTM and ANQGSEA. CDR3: CSVSQGPTEAFF. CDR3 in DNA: TGCAGCGTCTCACAGGGGCCCACTGAAGCTTTCTTT.

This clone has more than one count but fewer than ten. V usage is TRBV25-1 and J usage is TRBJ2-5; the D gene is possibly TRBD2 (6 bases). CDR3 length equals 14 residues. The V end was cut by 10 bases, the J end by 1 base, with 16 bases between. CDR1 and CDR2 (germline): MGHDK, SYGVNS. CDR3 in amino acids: CATSNGGVQETQYF. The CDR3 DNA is TGTGCCACGTCCAATGGAGGGGTCCAAGAGACCCAGTACTTC.

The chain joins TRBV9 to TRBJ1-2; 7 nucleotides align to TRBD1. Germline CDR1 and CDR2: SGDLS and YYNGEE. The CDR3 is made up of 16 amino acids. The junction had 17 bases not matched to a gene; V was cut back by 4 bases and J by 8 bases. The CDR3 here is CASSPSWGEGARGYTF. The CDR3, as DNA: TGTGCCAGCAGCCCCTCGTGGGGAGAGGGGGCGCGGGGCTACACCTTC.

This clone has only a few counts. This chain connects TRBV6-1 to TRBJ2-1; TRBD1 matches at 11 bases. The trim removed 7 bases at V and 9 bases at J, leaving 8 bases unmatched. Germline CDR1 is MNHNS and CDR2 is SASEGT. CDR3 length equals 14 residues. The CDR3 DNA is TGTGCCAGCACTAGGACAGGGGGCCGTTCTGAGCAGTTCTTC. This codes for CASTRTGGRSEQFF.

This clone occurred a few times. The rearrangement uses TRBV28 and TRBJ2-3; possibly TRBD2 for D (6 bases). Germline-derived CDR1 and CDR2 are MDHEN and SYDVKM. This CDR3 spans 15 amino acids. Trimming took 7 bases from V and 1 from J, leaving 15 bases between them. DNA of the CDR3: TGTGCCAGCATGGTAGGAGGGGCACGCACAGATACGCAGTATTTT. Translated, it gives CASMVGGARTDTQYF.

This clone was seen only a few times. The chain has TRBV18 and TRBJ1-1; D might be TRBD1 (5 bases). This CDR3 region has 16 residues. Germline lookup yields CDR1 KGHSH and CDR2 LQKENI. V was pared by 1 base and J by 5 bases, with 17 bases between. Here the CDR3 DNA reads TGTGCCAGCTCACCACTTTCCACAGGTGGGGAAACTGAAGCTTTCTTT. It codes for CASSPLSTGGETEAFF. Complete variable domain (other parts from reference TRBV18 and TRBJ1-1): NAGVMQNPRHLVRRRGQEARLRCSPMKGHSHVYWYRQLPEEGLKFMVYLQKENIIDESGMPKERFSAEFPKEGPSILRIQQVVRGDSAAYFCASSPLSTGGETEAFFGQGTRLTVV.

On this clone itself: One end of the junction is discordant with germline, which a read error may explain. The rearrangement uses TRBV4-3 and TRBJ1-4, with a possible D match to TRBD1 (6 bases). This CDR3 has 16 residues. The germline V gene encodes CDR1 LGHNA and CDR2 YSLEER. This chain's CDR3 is CASSQYRDPTYEKLFF. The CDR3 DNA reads TGCGCCAGCAGCCAATACAGGGACCCAACTTATGAAAAACTGTTTTTT.

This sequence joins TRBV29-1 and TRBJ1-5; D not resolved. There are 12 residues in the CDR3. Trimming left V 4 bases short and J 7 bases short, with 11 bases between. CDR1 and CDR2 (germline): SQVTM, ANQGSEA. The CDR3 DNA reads TGCAGCGTTGGGGAGGTTGAGCAGCCCCAGCATTTT. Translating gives CSVGEVEQPQHF.

CDR3 bases: TGTGCCAGCAGCCCCAGGGGGGCACGACTCTTCTCTGGGGCCAACGTCCTGACTTTC. This translates into CASSPRGARLFSGANVLTF. The chain has TRBV9 and TRBJ2-6; maybe TRBD1 (7 bases). V dropped 4 bases and J dropped 0 bases, with 20 bases sitting between them. From germline, CDR1 is SGDLS and CDR2 YYNGEE. This CDR3 has 19 residues.

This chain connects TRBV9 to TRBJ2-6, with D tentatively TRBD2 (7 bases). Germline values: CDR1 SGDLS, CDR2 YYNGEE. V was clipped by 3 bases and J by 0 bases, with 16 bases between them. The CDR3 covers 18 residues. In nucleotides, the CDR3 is TGTGCCAGCAGCGCCTCCGGGGGGCGGAACTCTGGGGCCAACGTCCTGACTTTC. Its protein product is CASSASGGRNSGANVLTF.

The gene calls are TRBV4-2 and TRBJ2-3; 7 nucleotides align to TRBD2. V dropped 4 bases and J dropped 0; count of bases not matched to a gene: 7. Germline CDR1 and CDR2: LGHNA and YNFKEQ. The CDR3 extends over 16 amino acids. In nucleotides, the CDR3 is TGTGCCAGCAGCCCGGGGCTAGCGGATAGCACAGATACGCAGTATTTT. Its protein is CASSPGLADSTDTQYF.

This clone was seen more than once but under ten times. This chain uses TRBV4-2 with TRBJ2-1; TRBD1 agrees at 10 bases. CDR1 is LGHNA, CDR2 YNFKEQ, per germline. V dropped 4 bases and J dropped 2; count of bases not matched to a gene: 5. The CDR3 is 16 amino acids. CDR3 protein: CASSLLGTGAYNEQFF. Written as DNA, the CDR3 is TGTGCCAGCAGCCTGCTCGGGACAGGGGCCTACAATGAGCAGTTCTTC.

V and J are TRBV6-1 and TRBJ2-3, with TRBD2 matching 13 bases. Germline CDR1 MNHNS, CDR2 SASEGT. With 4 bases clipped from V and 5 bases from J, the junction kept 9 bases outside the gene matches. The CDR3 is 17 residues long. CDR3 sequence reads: CASSAPGLAGVVDTQYF. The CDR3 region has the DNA TGTGCCAGCAGTGCACCCGGACTAGCGGGAGTAGTAGATACGCAGTATTTT.

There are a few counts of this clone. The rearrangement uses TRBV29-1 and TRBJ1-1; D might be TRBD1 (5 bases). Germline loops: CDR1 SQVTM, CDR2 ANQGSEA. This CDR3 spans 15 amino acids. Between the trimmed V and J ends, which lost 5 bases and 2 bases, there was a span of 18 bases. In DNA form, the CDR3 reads TGCAGCGTTTACGACGGGGGGTTGAGAAACACTGAAGCTTTCTTT. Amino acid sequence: CSVYDGGLRNTEAFF.

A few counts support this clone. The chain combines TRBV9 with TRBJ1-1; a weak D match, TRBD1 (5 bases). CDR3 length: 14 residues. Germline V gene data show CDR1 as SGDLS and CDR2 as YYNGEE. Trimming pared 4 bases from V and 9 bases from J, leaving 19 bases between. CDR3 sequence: CASSLDTYAEKAFF. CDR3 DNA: TGTGCCAGCAGCCTGGACACATACGCGGAGAAAGCTTTCTTT.

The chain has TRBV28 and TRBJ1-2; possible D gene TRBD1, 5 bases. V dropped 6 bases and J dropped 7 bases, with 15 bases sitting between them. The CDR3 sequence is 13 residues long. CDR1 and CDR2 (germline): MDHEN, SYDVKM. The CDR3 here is CASSLGPRGGYTF. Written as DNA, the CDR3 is TGTGCCAGCAGCTTAGGGCCAAGGGGTGGCTACACCTTC.

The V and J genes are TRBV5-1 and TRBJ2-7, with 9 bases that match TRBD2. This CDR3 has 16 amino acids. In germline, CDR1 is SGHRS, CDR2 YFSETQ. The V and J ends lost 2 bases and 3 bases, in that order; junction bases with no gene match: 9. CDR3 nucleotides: TGCGCCAGCAGCTTCTCCACTCGCGGGGGGGACTACGAGCAGTACTTC. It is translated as CASSFSTRGGDYEQYF.

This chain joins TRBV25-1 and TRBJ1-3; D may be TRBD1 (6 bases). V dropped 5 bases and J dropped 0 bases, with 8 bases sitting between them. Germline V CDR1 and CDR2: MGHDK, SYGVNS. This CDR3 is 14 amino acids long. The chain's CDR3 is CASSQQGSGNTIYF. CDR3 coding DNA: TGTGCCAGCAGTCAACAGGGCTCTGGAAACACCATATATTTT. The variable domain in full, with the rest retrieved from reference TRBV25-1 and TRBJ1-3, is EADIYQTPRYLVIGTGKKITLECSQTMGHDKMYWYQQDPGMELHLIHYSYGVNSTEKGDLSSESTVSRIRTEHFPLTLESARPSHTSQYLCASSQQGSGNTIYFGEGSWLTVV.

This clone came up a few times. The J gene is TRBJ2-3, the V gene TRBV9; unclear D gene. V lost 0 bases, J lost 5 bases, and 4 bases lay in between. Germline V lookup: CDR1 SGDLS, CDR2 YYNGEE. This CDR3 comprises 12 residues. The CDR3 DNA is TGTGCCAGCAGCGTAGCAGAAGATACGCAGTATTTT. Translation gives CASSVAEDTQYF.

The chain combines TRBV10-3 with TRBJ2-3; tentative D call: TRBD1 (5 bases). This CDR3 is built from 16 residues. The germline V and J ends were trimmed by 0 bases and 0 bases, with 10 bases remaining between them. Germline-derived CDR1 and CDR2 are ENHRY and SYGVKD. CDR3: CAISESTAVSTDTQYF. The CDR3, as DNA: TGTGCCATCAGTGAGTCGACAGCAGTTAGCACAGATACGCAGTATTTT.

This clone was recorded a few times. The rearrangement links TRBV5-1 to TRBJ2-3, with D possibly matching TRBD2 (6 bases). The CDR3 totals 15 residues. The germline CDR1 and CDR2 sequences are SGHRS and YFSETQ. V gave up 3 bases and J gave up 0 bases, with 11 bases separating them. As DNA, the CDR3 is TGCGCCAGCAGCTCCCGGGACTTTAGCACAGATACGCAGTATTTT. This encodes CASSSRDFSTDTQYF.